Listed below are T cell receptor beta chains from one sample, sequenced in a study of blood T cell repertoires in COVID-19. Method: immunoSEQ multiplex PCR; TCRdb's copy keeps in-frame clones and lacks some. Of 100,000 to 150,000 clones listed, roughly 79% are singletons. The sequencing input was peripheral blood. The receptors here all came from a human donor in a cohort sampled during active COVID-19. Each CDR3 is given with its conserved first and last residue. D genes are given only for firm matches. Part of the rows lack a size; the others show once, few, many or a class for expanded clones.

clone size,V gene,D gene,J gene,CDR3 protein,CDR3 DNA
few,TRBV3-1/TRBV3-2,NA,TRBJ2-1,CASSQDQVEQFF,TGTGCCAGCAGCCAAGACCAGGTTGAGCAGTTCTTC
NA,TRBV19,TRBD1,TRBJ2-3,CASSIRQGAPRRGGTDTQYF,TGTGCCAGTAGTATCCGACAGGGGGCACCACGTCGGGGAGGCACAGATACGCAGTATTTT
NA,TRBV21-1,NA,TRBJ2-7,CASSKRRETRVRHYEQYF,TGTGCCAGCAGCAAAAGGAGGGAGACCAGGGTCAGACACTACGAGCAGTACTTC
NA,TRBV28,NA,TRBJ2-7,CASSFTGPHEQYF,TGTGCCAGCAGTTTCACAGGGCCCCACGAGCAGTACTTC
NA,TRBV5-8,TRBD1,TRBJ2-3,CASSYNRGTDTQYF,TGTGCCAGCAGCTATAACAGGGGTACAGATACGCAGTATTTT
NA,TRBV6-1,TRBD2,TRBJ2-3,CASSGPGLAGLKPTDTQYF,TGTGCCAGCAGTGGACCGGGACTAGCGGGGCTGAAACCCACAGATACGCAGTATTTT
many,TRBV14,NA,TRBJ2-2,CASSQQRVGELFF,TGTGCCAGCAGCCAACAGAGGGTCGGGGAGCTGTTTTTT
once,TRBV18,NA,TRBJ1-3,CASSPSPSLGNTIYF,TGTGCCAGCTCACCATCCCCCTCTTTAGGAAACACCATATATTTT
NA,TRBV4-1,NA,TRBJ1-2,CASSQETGYGYGYTF,TGCGCCAGCAGCCAAGAAACAGGGTACGGCTATGGCTACACCTTC
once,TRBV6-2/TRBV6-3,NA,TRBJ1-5,CASSSGTPSLGQPQHF,TGTGCCAGCAGTTCCGGGACACCGAGCTTAGGCCAGCCCCAGCATTTT
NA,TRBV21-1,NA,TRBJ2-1,CASSDPGQEQYNEQFF,TGTGCCAGCAGCGACCCGGGACAGGAGCAATACAATGAGCAGTTCTTC
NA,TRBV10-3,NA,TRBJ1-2,CAISESTANYGYTF,TGTGCCATCAGTGAGTCTACAGCTAACTATGGCTACACCTTC
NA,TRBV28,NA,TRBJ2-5,CASSSPDTLQETQYF,TGTGCCAGCAGTTCCCCTGACACCCTCCAAGAGACCCAGTACTTC
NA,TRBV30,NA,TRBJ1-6,CAWSLDSPLHF,TGTGCCTGGAGTTTAGATTCACCCCTCCACTTT
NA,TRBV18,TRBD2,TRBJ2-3,CASSPGGSRSDTQYF,TGTGCCAGCTCACCAGGCGGGAGCAGGTCAGATACGCAGTATTTT
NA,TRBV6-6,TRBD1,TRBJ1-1,CASSDPGTGNTEAFF,TGTGCCAGCAGCGATCCCGGGACAGGGAACACTGAAGCTTTCTTT
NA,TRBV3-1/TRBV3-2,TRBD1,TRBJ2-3,CASSGGQGLAQYF,TGTGCCAGCAGCGGAGGACAGGGATTGGCGCAGTATTTT
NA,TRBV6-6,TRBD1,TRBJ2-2,CATRQGATGELFF,TGTGCCACCCGACAGGGGGCGACCGGGGAGCTGTTTTTT
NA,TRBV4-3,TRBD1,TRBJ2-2,CASSQEDRGDTGELFF,TGCGCCAGCAGCCAAGAGGACAGGGGAGACACCGGGGAGCTGTTTTTT
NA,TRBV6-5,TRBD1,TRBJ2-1,CASRLDRGMSYEQFF,TGTGCCAGCAGACTGGACAGGGGAATGAGCTATGAGCAGTTCTTC
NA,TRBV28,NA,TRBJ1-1,CASSPYGDMNTEAFF,TGTGCCAGCAGTCCCTACGGGGACATGAACACTGAAGCTTTCTTT
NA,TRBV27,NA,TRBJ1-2,CASSSYREGYTF,TGTGCCAGCAGTTCCTACAGGGAGGGCTACACCTTC
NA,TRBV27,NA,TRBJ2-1,CASSEGLHYNEQFF,TGTGCCAGCAGCGAGGGACTCCACTACAATGAGCAGTTCTTC
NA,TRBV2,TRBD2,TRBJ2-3,CASGGGTDTQYF,TGTGCCAGCGGGGGAGGGACAGATACGCAGTATTTT
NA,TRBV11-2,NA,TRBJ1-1,CASSLGLNTEAFF,TGTGCCAGCAGCTTAGGGCTGAACACTGAAGCTTTCTTT
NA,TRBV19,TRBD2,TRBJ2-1,CASSPEAGVVYNEQFF,TGTGCCAGTAGTCCGGAAGCGGGAGTTGTCTACAATGAGCAGTTCTTC
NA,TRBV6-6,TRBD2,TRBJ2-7,CASSLAGGHGEQYF,TGTGCCAGCAGTTTAGCGGGGGGGCACGGCGAGCAGTACTTC
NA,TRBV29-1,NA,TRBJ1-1,CSSMSPFRRGLNTEAFF,TGCAGCTCCATGAGTCCGTTTCGTAGGGGATTGAACACTGAAGCTTTCTTT
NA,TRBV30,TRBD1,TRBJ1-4,CAWSVPGQGFGATNEKLFF,TGTGCCTGGAGTGTCCCGGGACAGGGGTTCGGGGCAACTAATGAAAAACTGTTTTTT
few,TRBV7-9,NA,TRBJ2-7,CASSSPDKPYEQYF,TGTGCCAGCAGCTCACCGGACAAACCCTACGAGCAGTACTTC
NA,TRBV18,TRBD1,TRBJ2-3,CASSPTGTGTDTQYF,TGTGCCAGCTCACCTACTGGGACAGGGACAGATACGCAGTATTTT
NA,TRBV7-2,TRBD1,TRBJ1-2,CASSFIGQGASGYTF,TGTGCCAGCAGCTTTATCGGACAGGGGGCTTCTGGCTACACCTTC
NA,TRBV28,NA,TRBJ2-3,CASSLLADTQYF,TGTGCCAGCAGTTTGCTAGCGGATACGCAGTATTTT
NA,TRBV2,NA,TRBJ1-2,CASSEDWTDGYTF,TGTGCCAGCAGTGAGGACTGGACAGATGGCTACACCTTC
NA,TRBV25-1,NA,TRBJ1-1,CASQGTFGEAFF,TGTGCCAGCCAGGGGACGTTCGGGGAAGCTTTCTTT